This TCR beta chain emerged from a study of shared T cell receptors in the human thymus. The germline V gene has CDR1 LNHNV and CDR2 YYDKDF (reference sequence). CDR3 length: 17 residues. J lost 2 bases, V lost 1 base, and 7 bases had no gene match. Sequenced by immunoSEQ multiplex PCR; TCRdb stores in-frame clones only, minus some. The table has 600,000 to 900,000 clones, approximately 83% seen once. These same data were also listed under a study on human thymus T cells.

This receptor was identified in a girl less than two years old with a congenital heart defect. The V call is TRBV15, the J call TRBJ1-5; 8 bases are shared with TRBD1. The sequenced sample was thymocytes. In DNA, the CDR3 is TGTGCCACCAGCAGAGGGACAGGGATGTGCGGCAATCAGCCCCAGCATTTT. Amino acids: CATSRGTGMCGNQPQHF. Full variable domain (remainder filled in from reference TRBV15 and TRBJ1-5): DAMVIQNPRYQVTQFGKPVTLSCSQTLNHNVMYWYQQKSSQAPKLLFHYYDKDFNNEADTPDNFQSRRPNTSFCFLDIRSPGLGDTAMYLCATSRGTGMCGNQPQHFGDGTRLSIL.